The 14 T cell receptor beta chains below come from one sample, sequenced in a study of regulatory T cells in long-lasting Graves disease. The time point here: persistent/refractory GD, antithyroid drugs over 5 years with positive TRAb. After RNA was extracted from PBMCs, the TCR library was made from it. For TCR beta, libraries came from iRepertoire HTBI primers and Arm-PCR of CDR3 regions. TCRdb re-called the multiplex PCR reads through MiXCR, storing one row per CDR3 protein. In the table there are about 460,000 distinct CDR3 sequences, 22% of which are singletons. The sample was peripheral blood mononuclear cells (PBMCs), taken when the disease was refractory, from a patient treated with antithyroid drugs. These receptors were collected from a female donor with Graves disease.

The chain employs TRBV25-1 and TRBJ1-3; no definite D call. There are 16 residues in the CDR3. The ends were cut back, 1 base at V and 0 bases at J, with 10 bases in the middle. Germline lookup yields CDR1 MGHDK and CDR2 SYGVNS. The CDR3: CASSEWTFSSGNTIYF. In nucleotides, the CDR3 is TGTGCCAGCAGTGAATGGACTTTTTCCTCTGGAAACACCATATATTTT.

This clonotype came up a few times. The chain uses TRBV2 and TRBJ2-2; 11 positions agree with TRBD1. This CDR3 has 16 residues. Germline V gives CDR1 SNHLY, CDR2 FYNNEI. The junction had 7 bases not matched to a gene; V was cut back by 6 bases and J by 4 bases. The CDR3 coding sequence is TGTGCCAGCAGAAGCGGACAGGGGGCGCCCACCGGGGAGCTGTTTTTT. Encoded protein: CASRSGQGAPTGELFF.

This clonotype appeared a few times. V gene TRBV20-1 combines with J gene TRBJ1-5; D call uncertain. Germline V lookup: CDR1 DFQATT, CDR2 SNEGSKA (reference sequence). The germline V and J ends were trimmed by 3 bases and 3 bases, with 9 bases remaining between them. This CDR3 is built from 13 residues. The CDR3 sequence is CSASSEFNQPQHF. The CDR3 bases are TGCAGTGCTAGTAGCGAATTCAATCAGCCCCAGCATTTT.

This clonotype was picked up one time. This chain's CDR3 is CASSLGLTLSGELFF. The CDR3 nucleotides are TGTGCCAGCAGCCTAGGACTCACTCTATCCGGGGAGCTGTTTTTT. The V call is TRBV7-8, the J call TRBJ2-2; D is possibly TRBD2 (5 bases). CDR1 and CDR2 (germline): SGHVS, FQNEAQ. The germline V and J ends were trimmed by 5 bases and 6 bases, with 16 bases remaining between them. The CDR3 runs to 15 residues.

This clonotype was counted ten times or more. V usage is TRBV28 and J usage is TRBJ1-5, with D possibly matching TRBD1 (5 bases). The V gene lost 2 bases and the J gene lost 7 bases, with 30 bases spanning the gap. This CDR3 is 20 amino acids long. The germline V gene has CDR1 MDHEN and CDR2 SYDVKM. CDR3 coding DNA: TGTGCCAGCAGTTTACACGGTCGGGGGAAAACGACCTTCCGCCCACAGCCCCAGCATTTT. Its protein is CASSLHGRGKTTFRPQPQHF.

The V and J genes are TRBV20-1 and TRBJ2-3, with 8 bases identical to TRBD1. Germline lookup yields CDR1 DFQATT and CDR2 SNEGSKA (reference sequence). V was pared by 6 bases and J by 4 bases, with 9 bases of the junction left unmatched. The CDR3 sequence is 14 residues long. This CDR3 is CSADSGGEADTQYF. CDR3 coding DNA: TGCAGTGCCGATTCAGGGGGCGAAGCAGATACGCAGTATTTT.

This clonotype has a count of ten or more. The V and J genes are TRBV27 and TRBJ2-5; a possible D gene is TRBD1 (7 bases). The V gene's germline CDR1 is MNHEY and CDR2 SMNVEV (reference sequence). The CDR3 sequence is 18 residues long. The V and J ends lost 3 bases and 5 bases respectively, with 25 bases between them. The CDR3 region is CASSFLGRRQGGEETQYF. The CDR3 nucleotides read TGTGCCAGCAGTTTTTTAGGGAGGAGACAGGGCGGGGAGGAGACCCAGTACTTC.

This clonotype has ten or more counts. CDR3 DNA sequence: TGTGCCAGCAGCCTGGGCCACTCGAACTATGGCTACACCTTC. Residues: CASSLGHSNYGYTF. V and J are TRBV28 and TRBJ1-2; D gene ambiguous. Germline values: CDR1 MDHEN, CDR2 SYDVKM. This CDR3 has 14 amino acids. Between the trimmed V and J ends, which lost 6 bases and 2 bases, there was a span of 13 bases.

This clonotype has ten or more counts. This chain joins TRBV20-1 and TRBJ2-2; D call uncertain. The germline V gene encodes CDR1 DFQATT and CDR2 SNEGSKA (reference sequence). V dropped 6 bases and J dropped 0 bases, with 11 bases sitting between them. The CDR3 is 14 residues long. The CDR3 coding sequence is TGCAGTGCAAGGCCAGCTACGAACACCGGGGAGCTGTTTTTT. This sequence encodes CSARPATNTGELFF.

This clonotype appeared many times. The V and J genes are TRBV28 and TRBJ1-1, with D uncertain. V lost 8 bases and J 10 bases, leaving 17 bases between the germline ends. This CDR3 spans 12 amino acids. Germline V gene data show CDR1 as MDHEN and CDR2 as SYDVKM. Here the CDR3 reads CASCYPTRGAFF. In nucleotides, the CDR3 is TGTGCCAGCTGTTACCCCACTCGAGGAGCTTTCTTT.

This clonotype has at least ten counts. V is TRBV27 and J is TRBJ1-2, with 9 nucleotides matching TRBD1. There are 17 residues in the CDR3. CDR1 and CDR2 (germline): MNHEY, SMNVEV (reference sequence). V shed 5 bases and J 4 bases; nucleotides not matched to a gene: 14. For the CDR3, the DNA is TGTGCCAGCAGTGCAATCGACAGGACAGGGGCGGGCTATGGCTACACCTTC. Translated, it gives CASSAIDRTGAGYGYTF.

This clonotype was seen a handful of times. The V call is TRBV6-2 or TRBV6-3, the J call TRBJ2-5; TRBD2 might be the D (5 bases). Germline lookup yields CDR1 MNHEY and CDR2 SVGEGT. The V and J ends lost 5 bases and 2 bases respectively, with 12 bases between them. This CDR3 region has 14 residues. For the CDR3, the DNA is TGTGCCAGCAGTGGACTGGGGAGACAAGAGACCCAGTACTTC. Translation: CASSGLGRQETQYF.

In its sample, this clonotype was seen a few times. The V call is TRBV7-9, the J call TRBJ2-1; the D is unclear. Germline CDR1 SEHNR, CDR2 FQNEAQ (reference sequence). The CDR3 covers 12 residues. V gave up 3 bases and J gave up 7 bases, with 7 bases separating them. As DNA, the CDR3 is TGTGCCAGCAGCTTCGGTCTGAATGAGCAGTTCTTC. Translating gives CASSFGLNEQFF.

This sequence joins TRBV6-1 and TRBJ1-5; 7 bases align to TRBD1. The length of the CDR3 is 17 residues. V was pared by 6 bases and J by 1 base, with 12 bases of the junction left unmatched. Germline loops: CDR1 MNHNS, CDR2 SASEGT. Written as DNA, the CDR3 is TGTGCCAGCAGCCGCGGAGGGACAGTCAGGAGCAATCAGCCCCAGCATTTT. This encodes CASSRGGTVRSNQPQHF.